A single sample gave rise to the 12 T cell receptor beta chains below, sequenced in a study of shared clonotypes between healthy human individuals. Assay used: immunoSEQ multiplex PCR; TCRdb lists only in-frame clones, some missing. This repertoire shows roughly 1,800,000 clones, just under 95% found once; its top ten account for less than 1.5%. Positively selected for CCR7, the CD45RO-negative cells used as naive CD8 cells excluded terminally differentiated effector memory CD45RA+ cells. The sequencing input was naive CD8+ T cells sorted from blood. Receptors originate from a man aged 18 to 29 in good health.

J is TRBJ1-5 and V is TRBV9; no definite D call. V lost 4 bases to trimming and J lost 7 bases, with 12 bases between them. In germline, CDR1 is SGDLS, CDR2 YYNGEE. The CDR3 covers 13 residues. The CDR3 sequence is CASSSTESQPQHF. The CDR3 DNA follows: TGTGCCAGCAGCTCGACGGAATCCCAGCCCCAGCATTTT.

This clone appeared a few times. The CDR3 sequence is CASSHTTDGLYTEAFF. The CDR3 region has the DNA TGCGCCAGCAGCCACACCACGGACGGTCTGTACACTGAAGCTTTCTTT. The rearrangement uses TRBV4-1 and TRBJ1-1; no definite D call. Trimming took off 3 bases at V and 3 bases at J, with 17 bases between the two ends. Germline loops: CDR1 MGHRA, CDR2 YSYEKL. This CDR3 contains 16 residues.

The chain employs TRBV6-5 and TRBJ2-2; D could derive from TRBD1 or TRBD2 (6 bases each). In germline, CDR1 is MNHEY, CDR2 SVGAGI. The CDR3 covers 13 residues. Trimming took 4 bases from V and 9 from J, leaving 12 bases between them. CDR3 protein: CASSLGGNWELFF. The CDR3 DNA reads TGTGCCAGCAGTTTGGGGGGCAACTGGGAGCTGTTTTTT.

V usage is TRBV5-6 and J usage is TRBJ1-3; 9 bases map to TRBD1. The CDR3 has 16 residues. Unmatched junction bases numbered 3, after V lost 0 bases and J lost 2 bases. Germline V gene lookup returns CDR1 SGHDT and CDR2 YYEEEE. The chain's CDR3 is CASSLDRDRAGNTIYF. CDR3 coding DNA: TGTGCCAGCAGCTTGGACCGGGACAGGGCTGGAAACACCATATATTTT.

This clone has more than one count but fewer than ten. This chain joins TRBV19 and TRBJ2-3; 8 nucleotides line up with TRBD1. This CDR3 contains 13 residues. Germline V gene data show CDR1 as LNHDA and CDR2 as SQIVND (reference sequence). After removal of 9 bases from V and 1 base from J, the junction contained 3 bases not matched to a gene. In nucleotides, the CDR3 is TGTGCCAGCGCGGACAGGGGCACAGATACGCAGTATTTT. Residues: CASADRGTDTQYF.

This clone came up once. The chain carries TRBV29-1 and TRBJ2-3; D call uncertain. V lost 4 bases to trimming and J lost 6 bases, with 11 bases between them. Germline CDR1 reads SQVTM; CDR2 reads ANQGSEA. The CDR3 totals 12 residues. The chain's CDR3 is CSVVDLPDTQYF. CDR3 DNA sequence: TGCAGCGTTGTGGACCTACCGGATACGCAGTATTTT.

This sequence joins TRBV6-4 and TRBJ2-7; 8 bases line up with TRBD1. The CDR3 covers 17 residues. Germline trimming cut 6 bases from V and 2 bases from J; bases unmatched to any gene: 15. In germline, CDR1 is MRHNA, CDR2 SNTAGT. DNA of the CDR3: TGTGCCAGCAGCTCAGTCAGGGGGCGATCATCTCCCTACGAGCAGTACTTC. Protein sequence: CASSSVRGRSSPYEQYF.

The chain links TRBV7-2 to TRBJ2-1; D is undetermined. The ends were cut back, 5 bases at V and 0 bases at J, with 11 bases in the middle. The CDR3 runs 15 residues. Germline assignment: CDR1 SGHTA and CDR2 FQGNSA. CDR3 in amino acids: CASSPDSSSYNEQFF. The CDR3 nucleotides are TGTGCCAGCAGCCCGGATTCGAGCTCCTACAATGAGCAGTTCTTC.

CDR3 in DNA: TGCGCCAGCAGCTTGCGGACAGGGCAAGAGACCCAGTACTTC. As protein: CASSLRTGQETQYF. The rearrangement joins TRBV5-1 to TRBJ2-5; 8 nucleotides align to TRBD1. The ends lost 1 base at V and 2 bases at J; junction bases unmatched: 1. Germline assignment: CDR1 SGHRS and CDR2 YFSETQ. The CDR3 covers 14 residues. The full variable domain, with the rest looked up from reference TRBV5-1 and TRBJ2-5, is KAGVTQTPRYLIKTRGQQVTLSCSPISGHRSVSWYQQTPGQGLQFLFEYFSETQRNKGNFPGRFSGRQFSNSRSEMNVSTLELGDSALYLCASSLRTGQETQYFGPGTRLLVL.

This clone has only one observation. This CDR3 is CAIRAVGTGEDNEQFF. CDR3 sequence (DNA): TGTGCCATCCGGGCAGTGGGGACAGGGGAGGACAATGAGCAGTTCTTC. The chain joins TRBV27 to TRBJ2-1; 10 bases fit TRBD1. The CDR3 runs 16 residues. J was trimmed by 5 bases and V by 10 bases; bases with no gene match: 14. CDR1 and CDR2 from the germline V gene are MNHEY and SMNVEV (reference sequence).

The V and J genes are TRBV27 and TRBJ1-5; no reliable D call. CDR1 and CDR2 (germline): MNHEY, SMNVEV (reference sequence). V dropped 0 bases and J dropped 0 bases, with 6 bases sitting between them. This CDR3 spans 15 amino acids. The CDR3 sequence is CASSLSETSNQPQHF. CDR3 DNA sequence: TGTGCCAGCAGTTTATCAGAGACTAGCAATCAGCCCCAGCATTTT.

CDR3 DNA sequence: TGTGCCAGCAGCCCAGGACAGGGTCGGTACGAGCAGTACTTC. Its protein is CASSPGQGRYEQYF. The chain couples TRBV14 to TRBJ2-7; 8 bases agree with TRBD1. Trimming took 4 bases from V and 4 from J; bases not matched to a gene: 6. The CDR3 loop spans 14 amino acids. Germline V lookup: CDR1 SGHDN, CDR2 FVKESK. The whole variable domain, remainder taken from reference TRBV14 and TRBJ2-7, is EAGVTQFPSHSVIEKGQTVTLRCDPISGHDNLYWYRRVMGKEIKFLLHFVKESKQDESGMPNNRFLAERTGGTYSTLKVQPAELEDSGVYFCASSPGQGRYEQYFGPGTRLTVT.